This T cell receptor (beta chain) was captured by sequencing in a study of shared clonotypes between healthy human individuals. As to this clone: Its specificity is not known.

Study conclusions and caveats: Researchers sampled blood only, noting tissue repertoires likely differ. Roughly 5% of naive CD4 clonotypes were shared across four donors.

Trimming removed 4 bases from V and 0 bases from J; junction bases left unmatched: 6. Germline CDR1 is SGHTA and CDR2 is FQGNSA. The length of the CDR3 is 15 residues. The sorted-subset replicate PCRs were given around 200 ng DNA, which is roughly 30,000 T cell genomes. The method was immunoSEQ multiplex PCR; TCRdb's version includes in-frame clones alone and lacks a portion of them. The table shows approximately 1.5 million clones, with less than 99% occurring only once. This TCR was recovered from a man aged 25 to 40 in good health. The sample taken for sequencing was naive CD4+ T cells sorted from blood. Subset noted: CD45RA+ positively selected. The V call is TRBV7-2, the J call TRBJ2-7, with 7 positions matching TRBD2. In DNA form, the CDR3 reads TGTGCCAGCAGCTACAGAGCGGGAAACTCCTACGAGCAGTACTTC. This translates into CASSYRAGNSYEQYF.